Described below is a single TCR beta chain sequence and its context. This specimen belongs to a study of T-cell reconstitution after alpha-beta-depleted transplantation in children. As it was prepared, the TCRbeta library received unique molecular identifiers. TCRdb passed the PCR reads through MiXCR, listing each CDR3 protein once. The table has fewer than 700,000 distinct CDR3 sequences, 13% seen once. The CDR3 runs to 17 residues. Germline assignment: CDR1 SGHRS and CDR2 YFSETQ. Germline trimming cut 4 bases from V and 6 bases from J; bases unmatched to any gene: 13. The rearrangement uses TRBV5-1 and TRBJ2-7; 13 nucleotides align to TRBD2. The receptor was isolated from a male patient younger than 18 who had a stem cell transplant for acute myeloid leukemia, so the T cells may come from the graft donor. The input for sequencing was PBMCs, mostly from graft donor cells, taken 360 days after TCRalphabeta/CD19-depleted stem cell transplant. The CDR3: CASSLLGLAGLPGEQYF. CDR3 bases: TGCGCCAGCAGCCTTCTGGGACTAGCGGGGCTTCCTGGCGAGCAGTACTTC. Variable domain in full (rest from reference TRBV5-1 and TRBJ2-7): KAGVTQTPRYLIKTRGQQVTLSCSPISGHRSVSWYQQTPGQGLQFLFEYFSETQRNKGNFPGRFSGRQFSNSRSEMNVSTLELGDSALYLCASSLLGLAGLPGEQYFGPGTRLTVT.